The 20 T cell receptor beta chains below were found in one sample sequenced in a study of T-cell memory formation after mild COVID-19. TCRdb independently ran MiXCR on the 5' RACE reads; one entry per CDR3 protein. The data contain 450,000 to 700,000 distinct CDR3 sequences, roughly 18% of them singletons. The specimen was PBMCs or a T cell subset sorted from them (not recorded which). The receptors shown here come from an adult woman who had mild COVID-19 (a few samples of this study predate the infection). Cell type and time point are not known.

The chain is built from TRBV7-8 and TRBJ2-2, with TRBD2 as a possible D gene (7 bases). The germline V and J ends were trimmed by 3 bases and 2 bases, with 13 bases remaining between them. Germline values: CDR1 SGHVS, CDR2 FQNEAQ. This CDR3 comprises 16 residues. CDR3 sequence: CASSFGGGLNTGELFF. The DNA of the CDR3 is TGTGCCAGCAGCTTTGGGGGGGGCTTAAACACCGGGGAGCTGTTTTTT.

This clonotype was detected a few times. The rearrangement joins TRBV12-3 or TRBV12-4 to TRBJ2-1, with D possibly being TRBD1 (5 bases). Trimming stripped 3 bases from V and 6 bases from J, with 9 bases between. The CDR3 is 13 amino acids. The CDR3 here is CASSFARANEQFF. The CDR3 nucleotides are TGTGCCAGCAGTTTCGCCAGGGCCAATGAGCAGTTCTTC.

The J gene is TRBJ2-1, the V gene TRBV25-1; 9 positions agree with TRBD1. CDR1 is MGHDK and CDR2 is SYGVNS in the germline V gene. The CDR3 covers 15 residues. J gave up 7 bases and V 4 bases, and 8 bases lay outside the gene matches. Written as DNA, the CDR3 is TGTGCCAGCAGTGTCGGTGGGACAGGGCGGAATGAGCAGTTCTTC. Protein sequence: CASSVGGTGRNEQFF.

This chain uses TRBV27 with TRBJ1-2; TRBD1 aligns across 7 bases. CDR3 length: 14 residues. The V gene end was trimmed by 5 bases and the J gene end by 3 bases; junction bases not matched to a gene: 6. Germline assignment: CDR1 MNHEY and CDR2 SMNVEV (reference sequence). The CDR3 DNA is TGTGCCAGCAGTGAACAGGGGAGTGACTATGGCTACACCTTC. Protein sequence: CASSEQGSDYGYTF.

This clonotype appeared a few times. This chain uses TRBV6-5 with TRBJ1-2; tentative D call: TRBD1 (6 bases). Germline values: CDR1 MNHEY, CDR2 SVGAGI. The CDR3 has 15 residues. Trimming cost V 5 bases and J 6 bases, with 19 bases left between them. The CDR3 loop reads CASSPPPMGADGYTF. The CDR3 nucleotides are TGTGCCAGCAGTCCCCCTCCTATGGGGGCGGATGGCTACACCTTC.

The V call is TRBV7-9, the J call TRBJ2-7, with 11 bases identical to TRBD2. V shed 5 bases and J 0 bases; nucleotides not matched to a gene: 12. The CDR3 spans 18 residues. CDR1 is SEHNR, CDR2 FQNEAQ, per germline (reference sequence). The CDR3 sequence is CASSPVTPLAGGSYEQYF. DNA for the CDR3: TGTGCCAGCAGCCCGGTTACCCCGCTAGCGGGGGGCTCCTACGAGCAGTACTTC. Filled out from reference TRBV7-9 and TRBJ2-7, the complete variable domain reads DTGVSQNPRHKITKRGQNVTFRCDPISEHNRLYWYRQTLGQGPEFLTYFQNEAQLEKSRLLSDRFSAERPKGSFSTLEIQRTEQGDSAMYLCASSPVTPLAGGSYEQYFGPGTRLTVT.

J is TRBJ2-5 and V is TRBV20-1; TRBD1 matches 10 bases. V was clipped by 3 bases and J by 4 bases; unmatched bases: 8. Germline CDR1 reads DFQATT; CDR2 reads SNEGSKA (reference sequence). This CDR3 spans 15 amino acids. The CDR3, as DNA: TGCAGTGCTAGGATCGGGACAGGGGCGGGAGAGACCCAGTACTTC. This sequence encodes CSARIGTGAGETQYF.

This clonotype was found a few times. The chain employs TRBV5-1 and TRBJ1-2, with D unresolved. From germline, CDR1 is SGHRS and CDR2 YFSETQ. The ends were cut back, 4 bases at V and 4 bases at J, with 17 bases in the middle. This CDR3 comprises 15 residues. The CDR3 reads CASSPIGSSIYGYTF. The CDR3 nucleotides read TGCGCCAGCAGCCCAATCGGATCTTCGATCTATGGCTACACCTTC.

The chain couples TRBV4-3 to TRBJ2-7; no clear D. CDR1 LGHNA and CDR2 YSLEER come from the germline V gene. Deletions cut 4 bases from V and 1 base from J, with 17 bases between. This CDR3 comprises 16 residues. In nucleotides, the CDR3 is TGCGCCAGCAGCCGAGAACCAGGAGTTGTGTCCTACGAGCAGTACTTC. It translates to CASSREPGVVSYEQYF.

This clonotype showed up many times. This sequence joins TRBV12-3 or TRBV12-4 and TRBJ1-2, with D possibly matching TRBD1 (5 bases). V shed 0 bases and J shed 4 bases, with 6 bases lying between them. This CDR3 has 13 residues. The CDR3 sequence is CASSLARVYGYTF. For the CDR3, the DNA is TGTGCCAGCAGTTTAGCCAGGGTCTATGGCTACACCTTC.

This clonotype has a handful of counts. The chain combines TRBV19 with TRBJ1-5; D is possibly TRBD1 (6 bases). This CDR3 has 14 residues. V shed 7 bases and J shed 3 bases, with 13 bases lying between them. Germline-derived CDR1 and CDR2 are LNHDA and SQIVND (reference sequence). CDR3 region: CASTGGAFNQPQHF. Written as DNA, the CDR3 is TGTGCCAGTACCGGGGGGGCTTTCAATCAGCCCCAGCATTTT.

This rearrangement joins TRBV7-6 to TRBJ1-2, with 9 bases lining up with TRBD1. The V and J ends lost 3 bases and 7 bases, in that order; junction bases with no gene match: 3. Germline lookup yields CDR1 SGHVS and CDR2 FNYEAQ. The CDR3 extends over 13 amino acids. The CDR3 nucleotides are TGTGCCAGCAGCTTCCGGGACAGGGTTGGCTACACCTTC. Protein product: CASSFRDRVGYTF.

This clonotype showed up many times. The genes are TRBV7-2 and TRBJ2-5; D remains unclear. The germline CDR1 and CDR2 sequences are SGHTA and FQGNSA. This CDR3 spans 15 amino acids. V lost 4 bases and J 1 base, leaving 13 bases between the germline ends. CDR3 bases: TGTGCCAGCAGCTCTCAAATTGATCGCCAAGAGACCCAGTACTTC. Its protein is CASSSQIDRQETQYF.

The CDR3 DNA sequence: TGCGCCAGCAGCCATGAAAGCCTCTTGGCGGGAGTTACCTACAATGAGCAGTTCTTC. This encodes CASSHESLLAGVTYNEQFF. The V and J genes are TRBV4-3 and TRBJ2-1, with 7 bases matching TRBD2. The germline V gene encodes CDR1 LGHNA and CDR2 YSLEER. The J segment lost 2 bases and the V segment lost 3 bases, leaving 16 bases of the junction unmatched. The CDR3 covers 19 residues.

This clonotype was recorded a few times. CDR3 loop: CSVVEYSNQPQHF. The CDR3 DNA reads as TGCAGCGTTGTGGAGTATAGCAATCAGCCCCAGCATTTT. J is TRBJ1-5 and V is TRBV29-1; D unresolved. V was shortened by 4 bases and J by 0 bases, with 7 bases between the two germline ends. The CDR3 length is 13 residues. Germline V lookup: CDR1 SQVTM, CDR2 ANQGSEA. Full variable domain (remainder filled in from reference TRBV29-1 and TRBJ1-5): SAVISQKPSRDICQRGTSLTIQCQVDSQVTMMFWYRQQPGQSLTLIATANQGSEATYESGFVIDKFPISRPNLTFSTLTVSNMSPEDSSIYLCSVVEYSNQPQHFGDGTRLSIL.

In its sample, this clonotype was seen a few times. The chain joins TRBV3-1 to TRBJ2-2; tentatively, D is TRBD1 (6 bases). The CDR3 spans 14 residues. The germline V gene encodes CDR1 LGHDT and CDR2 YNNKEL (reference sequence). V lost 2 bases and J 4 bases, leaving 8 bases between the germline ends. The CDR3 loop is CASSQLGGTGELFF. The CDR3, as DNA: TGTGCCAGCAGCCAACTAGGGGGCACCGGGGAGCTGTTTTTT.

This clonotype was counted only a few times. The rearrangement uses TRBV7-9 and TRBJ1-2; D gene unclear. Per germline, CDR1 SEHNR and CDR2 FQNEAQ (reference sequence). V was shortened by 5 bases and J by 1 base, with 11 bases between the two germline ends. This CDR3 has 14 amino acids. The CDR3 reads CASSPDLLNYGYTF. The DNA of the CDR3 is TGTGCCAGCAGCCCAGACCTCCTTAACTATGGCTACACCTTC.

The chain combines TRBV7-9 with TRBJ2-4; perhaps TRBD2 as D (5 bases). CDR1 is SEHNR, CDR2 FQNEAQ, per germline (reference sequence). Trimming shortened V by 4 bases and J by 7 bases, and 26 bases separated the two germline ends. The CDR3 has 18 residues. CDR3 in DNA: TGTGCCAGCAGCTCCTTCCGCCAAGACCTTTCTTGGAGGAACATTCAGTACTTC. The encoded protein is CASSSFRQDLSWRNIQYF.

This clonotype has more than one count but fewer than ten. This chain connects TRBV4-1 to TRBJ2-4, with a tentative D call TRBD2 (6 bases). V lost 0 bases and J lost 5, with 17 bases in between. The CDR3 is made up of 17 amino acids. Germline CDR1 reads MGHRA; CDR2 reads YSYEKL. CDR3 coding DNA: TGCGCCAGCAGCCAAGATTGGGACTTCGGGTCACAAAACATTCAGTACTTC. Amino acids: CASSQDWDFGSQNIQYF.

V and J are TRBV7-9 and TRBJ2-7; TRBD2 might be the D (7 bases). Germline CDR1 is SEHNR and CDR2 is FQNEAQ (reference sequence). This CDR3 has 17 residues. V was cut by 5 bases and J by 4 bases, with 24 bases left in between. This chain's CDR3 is CASSLWGREIRGYEQYF. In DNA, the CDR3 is TGTGCCAGCAGCCTGTGGGGGCGGGAGATCCGAGGGTACGAGCAGTACTTC.